The rows below give T cell receptor beta chains drawn from one sample of a study of T-cell reconstitution after alpha-beta-depleted transplantation in children. MiXCR, run by TCRdb on the PCR reads, gives a single entry per CDR3 protein. The sample gives 490,000 or so distinct CDR3 sequences, roughly an eighth of which show up once; more than 5.5% is in the top ten. The sample consisted of PBMCs from the stem cell graft donor, taken from the stem cell graft. The source is a human donor who donated a stem cell graft to a child with combined immunodeficiency. The CDR3 runs from the conserved cysteine through the conserved F or W. D genes are given only for firm matches. The size of a clone is reported for some rows only, either as once, few or many, or as a class for expanded clones.

CASSSAATNEKLFF	TGTGCCAGCTCATCGGCGGCCACTAATGAAAAACTGTTTTTT	few	TRBJ1-4	-	TRBV12-3/TRBV12-4
CASSLTSGTAYEQYF	TGTGCCAGCAGCTTGACTAGCGGGACGGCCTACGAGCAGTACTTC	few	TRBJ2-7	TRBD2	TRBV7-2
CASSQESVNTGELFF	TGCGCCAGCAGCCAAGAATCAGTGAACACCGGGGAGCTGTTTTTT	-	TRBJ2-2	-	TRBV4-1
CASSWTGGNSPLHF	TGTGCCAGCAGCTGGACAGGGGGTAATTCACCCCTCCACTTT	few	TRBJ1-6	TRBD1	TRBV13
CASNYPYNEQFF	TGTGCCTCCAACTACCCCTACAATGAGCAGTTCTTC	few	TRBJ2-1	-	TRBV30
CASSFGGDETQYF	TGTGCCAGCAGCTTCGGAGGGGATGAGACCCAGTACTTC	many	TRBJ2-5	-	TRBV5-8
CSARPTESSYEQYF	TGCAGTGCTAGACCTACGGAGAGCTCCTACGAGCAGTACTTC	few	TRBJ2-7	-	TRBV20-1
CASSTSGLPGFDNEQFF	TGTGCCAGCAGCACATCGGGACTGCCGGGCTTTGACAATGAGCAGTTCTTC	once	TRBJ2-1	-	TRBV7-9
CASRVRRTGELFF	TGTGCCAGCAGAGTGAGGAGGACCGGGGAGCTGTTTTTT	few	TRBJ2-2	-	TRBV5-6
CASSPRLAGGSNEQYF	TGCGCCAGCAGCCCAAGACTAGCGGGAGGTTCCAACGAGCAGTACTTC	few	TRBJ2-7	TRBD2	TRBV5-1
CASSIQPDLLEQYF	TGTGCCAGCAGCATCCAACCGGATCTACTCGAGCAGTACTTC	-	TRBJ2-7	-	TRBV7-2
CASSFGVLGSGRTAEAFF	TGTGCCAGCAGCTTTGGGGTTTTGGGGTCGGGGAGAACGGCTGAAGCTTTCTTT	many	TRBJ1-1	-	TRBV7-3
CASSYQGRSGNQPQHF	TGTGCCAGCAGTTACCAGGGTAGAAGCGGCAATCAGCCCCAGCATTTT	few	TRBJ1-5	-	TRBV6-5
CSARGQDGYEQYF	TGCAGTGCTAGAGGACAAGACGGCTACGAGCAGTACTTC	few	TRBJ2-7	-	TRBV20-1
CASSLRGLAAFTDTQYF	TGTGCCAGCAGCTTACGGGGACTAGCAGCTTTCACAGATACGCAGTATTTT	few	TRBJ2-3	TRBD2	TRBV7-2
CASSFSGRRLTSTDTQYF	TGTGCCAGCAGCTTTAGCGGGAGGCGACTCACTAGCACAGATACGCAGTATTTT	-	TRBJ2-3	TRBD2	TRBV7-2
CASSYKSGIPDTQYF	TGTGCCAGCAGTTACAAGAGCGGGATTCCAGATACGCAGTATTTT	few	TRBJ2-3	TRBD2	TRBV6-2/TRBV6-3
CAGALANSHNEQFF	TGTGCCGGCGCCCTAGCGAACTCCCACAATGAGCAGTTCTTC	few	TRBJ2-1	-	TRBV12-3/TRBV12-4
CASSLETPSGTDTQYF	TGCGCCAGCAGCTTGGAAACACCCTCGGGCACAGATACGCAGTATTTT	-	TRBJ2-3	-	TRBV5-1
CASSRDSLNEQFF	TGTGCCAGCAGCCGAGACTCTCTCAATGAGCAGTTCTTC	-	TRBJ2-1	-	TRBV11-3
CASSWTVTYEQYF	TGCGCCAGCAGCTGGACGGTTACCTACGAGCAGTACTTC	few	TRBJ2-7	-	TRBV5-1
CSVSMRGDHGYTF	TGCAGCGTTTCAATGCGGGGAGATCATGGCTACACCTTC	-	TRBJ1-2	-	TRBV29-1
CASSLYGSRRQYF	TGCGCCAGCAGCTTGTATGGATCCCGAAGGCAGTACTTC	-	TRBJ2-7	-	TRBV5-1
CASGRLDRSVHEQFF	TGTGCCAGCGGTCGACTAGATCGGTCTGTCCATGAGCAGTTCTTC	few	TRBJ2-1	-	TRBV27
CSARALLTGVAFF	TGCAGTGCTAGAGCCCTTCTCACAGGGGTGGCTTTCTTT	many	TRBJ1-1	TRBD1	TRBV20-1